The 30 T cell receptor beta chains presented below share a single source sample, sequenced in a study of blood T cell repertoires in COVID-19 (dated by TCRdb to about 2020). Library preparation employed the immunoSEQ multiplex PCR assay. This is the immuneACCESS table as TCRdb keeps it, with only in-frame sequences that have V and J called. A part of the clones is gone; compared with another copy, unresolved V genes explain less than half, and the rest is unexplained. The sample includes 150,000 to 180,000 clones, with about four fifths observed a single time. Of the sample, 3.7% is held by the ten largest clones. Material for sequencing was peripheral blood. The receptors stem from a woman of 80 years or more with acute or convalescent COVID-19.

This chain connects TRBV11-2 to TRBJ2-1; 9 nucleotides line up with TRBD2. The CDR3 has 16 amino acids. V gave up 4 bases and J gave up 5 bases; unmatched junction bases: 9. Germline V gene data show CDR1 as SGHAT and CDR2 as FQNNGV. CDR3 loop: CASSSIRTSAHNEQFF. DNA for the CDR3: TGTGCCAGCAGCTCGATCCGGACTAGCGCTCACAATGAGCAGTTCTTC.

The chain carries TRBV18 and TRBJ2-7; D might be TRBD1 (6 bases). Deletions cut 3 bases from V and 6 bases from J, with 12 bases between. The CDR3 spans 13 residues. Germline assignment: CDR1 KGHSH and CDR2 LQKENI. The CDR3 nucleotides are TGTGCCAGCTCACCTAAACAGGGTCGCGAGCAGTACTTC. This translates into CASSPKQGREQYF.

The CDR3 coding sequence is TGTGCCAGCAGTTCCGACAGGGTGGTACGTGGCTACACCTTC. As protein: CASSSDRVVRGYTF. V is TRBV7-9 and J is TRBJ1-2; TRBD1 matches 7 bases. CDR3 size: 14 residues. Germline V gives CDR1 SEHNR, CDR2 FQNEAQ (reference sequence). Trimming removed 6 bases from V and 7 bases from J; junction bases left unmatched: 11.

This clone was recorded once. The chain employs TRBV7-3 and TRBJ1-6, with a possible D match to TRBD1 (6 bases). Germline CDR1 SGHTA, CDR2 FQGTGA. The CDR3 is made up of 16 amino acids. V was pared by 2 bases and J by 9 bases, with 17 bases between. The CDR3 region has the DNA TGTGCCAGCAGCTTATTCTCGGGGGGCTCGTTTTCACCCCTCCACTTT. This gives the protein CASSLFSGGSFSPLHF.

The J gene is TRBJ1-4, the V gene TRBV6-2 or TRBV6-3, with D uncertain. The CDR3 contains 17 residues. Germline V gene data show CDR1 as MNHEY and CDR2 as SVGEGT. The V end lost 0 bases, the J end lost 5 bases, and 16 bases lay between the germline ends. This CDR3 reads CASSYSGDGGLNEKLFF. CDR3 bases: TGTGCCAGCAGTTACTCGGGTGACGGAGGCTTAAATGAAAAACTGTTTTTT.

The chain recombines TRBV10-3 with TRBJ1-2; no definite D call. Trimming stripped 1 base from V and 6 bases from J, with 12 bases between. Germline assignment: CDR1 ENHRY and CDR2 SYGVKD. This CDR3 spans 14 amino acids. The CDR3 DNA reads as TGTGCCATCAGTGAGTTTCTGGAGGGTAATGGCTACACCTTC. This sequence encodes CAISEFLEGNGYTF.

The rearrangement joins TRBV5-4 to TRBJ1-5, with TRBD1 matching 9 bases. This CDR3 region has 19 residues. V was pared by 1 base and J by 2 bases, with 13 bases of the junction left unmatched. Germline lookup yields CDR1 SGHNT and CDR2 YYREEE (reference sequence). This CDR3 is CASSLPRTGDRICNQPQHF. Written as DNA, the CDR3 is TGTGCCAGCAGCTTGCCCCGGACAGGGGATAGAATATGCAATCAGCCCCAGCATTTT.

The chain couples TRBV25-1 to TRBJ2-3, with D possibly TRBD1 on 6 matching bases. The CDR3 contains 14 residues. Trimming shortened V by 3 bases and J by 1 base, and 8 bases separated the two germline ends. CDR1 is MGHDK, CDR2 SYGVNS, per germline. CDR3 in DNA: TGTGCCAGCAGTGATGCAGGGGGCACAGATACGCAGTATTTT. It yields the protein CASSDAGGTDTQYF.

The chain combines TRBV6-6 with TRBJ2-7; D unclear. Germline CDR1 is MNHNY and CDR2 is SVGAGI (reference sequence). Trimming removed 0 bases from V and 6 bases from J, with 3 bases in between. The CDR3 length is 11 residues. CDR3 sequence reads: CASSYSSEQYF. In DNA, the CDR3 is TGTGCCAGCAGTTACTCGAGCGAGCAGTACTTC.

The CDR3, as DNA: TGTGCCAGCAGTACAAACAGGGGGCTGTCAGATACGCAGTATTTT. This encodes CASSTNRGLSDTQYF. This sequence joins TRBV27 and TRBJ2-3; 9 bases are shared with TRBD1. The CDR3 totals 15 residues. J gave up 4 bases and V 5 bases, and 7 bases lay outside the gene matches. Germline CDR1 reads MNHEY; CDR2 reads SMNVEV (reference sequence).

The chain couples TRBV7-3 to TRBJ1-2; no clear D gene. The V end was cut by 5 bases, the J end by 4 bases, with 14 bases between. The CDR3 is 14 residues long. CDR1 and CDR2 from the germline V gene are SGHTA and FQGTGA. The CDR3 bases are TGTGCCAGCAGCCCCGCCGGAGGAGCCTATGGCTACACCTTC. Protein product: CASSPAGGAYGYTF.

This clone was counted once. The chain joins TRBV7-9 to TRBJ1-5; 9 bases align to TRBD1. Germline CDR1 and CDR2: SEHNR and FQNEAQ (reference sequence). This CDR3 is 15 amino acids long. Trimming at V came to 3 bases and at J to 7 bases, leaving 7 bases not matched to a gene. The CDR3 coding sequence is TGTGCCAGCAGCTTCGAGGGACAGGGCGGCCAGCCCCAGCATTTT. It yields the protein CASSFEGQGGQPQHF.

The V and J genes are TRBV6-5 and TRBJ2-1, with D tentatively TRBD2 (7 bases). The germline V gene has CDR1 MNHEY and CDR2 SVGAGI. Between the trimmed V and J ends, which lost 10 bases and 8 bases, there was a span of 21 bases. The CDR3 is 14 residues long. As DNA, the CDR3 is TGTGCCATTTCCTGGGGGGGCCTACAGGATGAGCAGTTCTTC. Translating it yields CAISWGGLQDEQFF.

V gene TRBV7-2 combines with J gene TRBJ1-3; D uncertain. This CDR3 has 14 amino acids. Trimming removed 4 bases at V and 0 bases at J, with 7 bases between. The germline CDR1 and CDR2 sequences are SGHTA and FQGNSA. The CDR3 DNA is TGTGCCAGCAGCTCACAGTTCTCTGGAAACACCATATATTTT. Translation: CASSSQFSGNTIYF. The variable domain in full, with the rest retrieved from reference TRBV7-2 and TRBJ1-3, is GAGVSQSPSNKVTEKGKDVELRCDPISGHTALYWYRQSLGQGLEFLIYFQGNSAPDKSGLPSDRFSAERTGGSVSTLTIQRTQQEDSAVYLCASSSQFSGNTIYFGEGSWLTVV.

This chain connects TRBV21-1 to TRBJ2-7; the table assigns TRBD1, which was not confirmed against the DNA. TRBV21-1 is marked as a pseudogene. The CDR3 is 17 residues long. The CDR3 here is CASSKGRTDFSSYEQYF. CDR3 bases: TGTGCCAGCAGCAAAGGGAGGACAGACTTTAGCTCCTACGAGCAGTACTTC.

The rearrangement links TRBV27 to TRBJ2-7; the match to TRBD1 covers 7 bases. The CDR3 sequence is 13 residues long. Germline V gene lookup returns CDR1 MNHEY and CDR2 SMNVEV (reference sequence). J lost 2 bases, V lost 7 bases, and 5 bases had no gene match. The CDR3 is CASTSDRAYEQYF. For the CDR3, the DNA is TGTGCCAGCACTTCAGACAGGGCCTACGAGCAGTACTTC.

The chain joins TRBV25-1 to TRBJ2-1; 8 nucleotides agree with TRBD1. This CDR3 spans 16 amino acids. Trimming cost V 3 bases and J 1 base; bases outside gene matches: 5. CDR1 and CDR2 from the germline V gene are MGHDK and SYGVNS. The CDR3 DNA reads TGTGCCAGCAGTGATGGACAGGGATATTCCTACAATGAGCAGTTCTTC. Amino acid sequence: CASSDGQGYSYNEQFF.

This clone was seen a few times. The chain employs TRBV29-1 and TRBJ2-1; possible D gene TRBD1, 5 bases. The CDR3 length is 16 residues. The germline gives CDR1 SQVTM, CDR2 ANQGSEA. Trimming took 2 bases from V and 0 from J, leaving 14 bases between them. DNA for the CDR3: TGCAGCGTTGAACCCAGGGCGACAAGCTCCTACAATGAGCAGTTCTTC. Translating gives CSVEPRATSSYNEQFF.

The chain couples TRBV7-2 to TRBJ1-1, with D unclear. The CDR3 contains 16 residues. The germline V gene has CDR1 SGHTA and CDR2 FQGNSA. Trimming took 1 base from V and 7 from J, leaving 19 bases between them. The CDR3, as DNA: TGTGCCAGCAGCTTAGTGGCCCCCACTAGATTATGTGAAGCTTTCTTT. Translation: CASSLVAPTRLCEAFF.

This clone appeared once. This chain connects TRBV7-9 to TRBJ1-1, with D perhaps matching TRBD1 (6 bases). V was clipped by 5 bases and J by 7 bases, with 14 bases between them. The CDR3 runs 13 residues. CDR1 and CDR2 (germline): SEHNR, FQNEAQ (reference sequence). The CDR3 here is CASSPYRASEAFF. Written as DNA, the CDR3 is TGTGCCAGCAGCCCGTACAGGGCTAGTGAAGCTTTCTTT.

This chain uses TRBV11-3 with TRBJ2-1, with a tentative D call TRBD1 (6 bases). CDR3 length: 16 residues. V lost 1 base and J lost 2, with 12 bases in between. Germline V gene data show CDR1 as SGHNT and CDR2 as YENEEA. DNA for the CDR3: TGTGCCAGCAGCTTAGTCGTACAGGGACCCTACAATGAGCAGTTCTTC. Its translation is CASSLVVQGPYNEQFF.

This clone appeared a few times. The rearrangement uses TRBV7-2 and TRBJ1-3; the D is unclear. Trimming pared 5 bases from V and 4 bases from J, leaving 9 bases between. Per the germline V gene, CDR1 is SGHTA and CDR2 is FQGNSA. The CDR3 loop spans 13 amino acids. CDR3 sequence: CASSTPEGNTIYF. The DNA for the CDR3 is TGTGCCAGCAGCACCCCTGAGGGAAACACCATATATTTT.

The chain recombines TRBV30 with TRBJ2-2; unclear D gene. Germline V CDR1 and CDR2: GTSNPN, SVGIG (reference sequence). Trimming cost V 2 bases and J 4 bases, with 11 bases left between them. The CDR3 covers 14 residues. CDR3 amino acids: CAWSINGFTGELFF. DNA of the CDR3: TGTGCCTGGAGTATCAACGGGTTCACCGGGGAGCTGTTTTTT. The full variable domain, its missing parts supplied by reference TRBV30 and TRBJ2-2, is SQTIHQWPATLVQPVGSPLSLECTVEGTSNPNLYWYRQAAGRGLQLLFYSVGIGQISSEVPQNLSASRPQDRQFILSSKKLLLSDSGFYLCAWSINGFTGELFFGEGSRLTVL.

CDR3 coding DNA: TGTGCCAGCAGTTACAGCGGGGACACGTACAATGAGCAGTTCTTC. It codes for CASSYSGDTYNEQFF. The rearrangement links TRBV6-5 to TRBJ2-1; possibly TRBD2 for D (7 bases). The CDR3 sequence is 15 residues long. Germline-derived CDR1 and CDR2 are MNHEY and SVGAGI. Trimming shortened V by 2 bases and J by 4 bases, and 12 bases separated the two germline ends.

The CDR3 is CASSLESAGGLGTQYF. CDR3 in DNA: TGCGCCAGCAGCTTGGAATCGGCGGGAGGTCTAGGCACGCAGTACTTC. J is TRBJ2-7 and V is TRBV5-1; TRBD2 matches 8 bases. Germline lookup yields CDR1 SGHRS and CDR2 YFSETQ. The CDR3 is made up of 16 amino acids. Trimming cost V 0 bases and J 9 bases; bases outside gene matches: 14.

The rearrangement links TRBV18 to TRBJ1-2, with D hard to call. This CDR3 has 13 amino acids. Looked up from germline, CDR1 is KGHSH and CDR2 is LQKENI. Trimming took 0 bases from V and 8 from J, leaving 10 bases between them. The CDR3 loop reads CASSPPGRTGYTF. Here the CDR3 DNA reads TGTGCCAGCTCACCACCGGGGAGAACGGGCTACACCTTC.

The chain joins TRBV11-2 to TRBJ2-7; D is perhaps TRBD2 (5 bases). The CDR3 totals 13 residues. The V end lost 0 bases, the J end lost 3 bases, and 6 bases lay between the germline ends. The V gene's germline CDR1 is SGHAT and CDR2 FQNNGV. The CDR3 DNA follows: TGTGCCAGCAGCTTAGATCGGGGCTACGAGCAGTACTTC. Translated, it gives CASSLDRGYEQYF.

This clone occurred a few times. The genes are TRBV2 and TRBJ2-3; TRBD2 is a possible D gene (6 bases). In germline, CDR1 is SNHLY, CDR2 FYNNEI. The CDR3 sequence is 14 residues long. V shed 2 bases and J shed 1 base, with 7 bases lying between them. The DNA of the CDR3 is TGTGCCAGCAGTGAATCTAGCGGCACAGATACGCAGTATTTT. It translates to CASSESSGTDTQYF.

Only one count was recorded for this clone. The rearrangement uses TRBV14 and TRBJ1-2, with unresolved D. This CDR3 is built from 16 residues. V was trimmed by 5 bases and J by 6 bases, leaving 22 bases between them. CDR1 is SGHDN and CDR2 is FVKESK in the germline V gene. The CDR3 region has the DNA TGTGCCAGCAGCTCCATGTCCGTACGAGGGAGGAATGGCTACACCTTC. Translating it yields CASSSMSVRGRNGYTF.

The chain couples TRBV7-2 to TRBJ1-5; no definite D call. CDR1 and CDR2 (germline): SGHTA, FQGNSA. This CDR3 is built from 15 residues. V was trimmed by 1 base and J by 9 bases, leaving 16 bases between them. CDR3 sequence: CASSLGRADLGPQHF. The CDR3 nucleotides are TGTGCCAGCAGCTTAGGGCGGGCGGACTTGGGGCCCCAGCATTTT. The full variable domain, rest sourced from reference TRBV7-2 and TRBJ1-5, is GAGVSQSPSNKVTEKGKDVELRCDPISGHTALYWYRQSLGQGLEFLIYFQGNSAPDKSGLPSDRFSAERTGGSVSTLTIQRTQQEDSAVYLCASSLGRADLGPQHFGDGTRLSIL.